This T cell receptor (beta chain) was obtained from a study of molecular identifiers for immune sequencing clone quantification. Notes on the study in general: Spiked TCR RNA from one Jurkat cell reportedly showed up when mixed among over 900,000 naive cells. Identical TCR molecules sharing a barcode could underestimate highly expanded clone sizes.

TCRdb re-derived calls from the PCR reads in MiXCR, one entry per CDR3 protein. The top ten clones hold approximately 0.74% of a sample with a few hundred thousand distinct CDR3 sequences, roughly 23% of them seen once. In germline, CDR1 is MNHNY, CDR2 SVGAGI (reference sequence). The CDR3 extends over 15 amino acids. The sorting of naive CD8 T cells used the CD8+CD4-CCR7+CD45RA+ phenotype. A note on this clonotype: Its antigen is not known. A read error may produce the germline difference seen at one junction end.

The source is a human donor in good health. Some libraries in this study had Jurkat cell RNA spiked in. The rearrangement joins TRBV6-6 to TRBJ2-5, with 7 bases lining up with TRBD2. The sample consisted of naive CD8+ T cells from blood, with Jurkat cell RNA spiked in. Subset specified: FACS-sorted CD8+CD4-CCR7+CD45RA+ naive T cells. CDR3 amino acids: CASSPGWSGEETQHF. For the CDR3, the DNA is TGTGCCAGCAGCCCCGGCTGGAGCGGGGAGGAGACCCAGCACTTC.